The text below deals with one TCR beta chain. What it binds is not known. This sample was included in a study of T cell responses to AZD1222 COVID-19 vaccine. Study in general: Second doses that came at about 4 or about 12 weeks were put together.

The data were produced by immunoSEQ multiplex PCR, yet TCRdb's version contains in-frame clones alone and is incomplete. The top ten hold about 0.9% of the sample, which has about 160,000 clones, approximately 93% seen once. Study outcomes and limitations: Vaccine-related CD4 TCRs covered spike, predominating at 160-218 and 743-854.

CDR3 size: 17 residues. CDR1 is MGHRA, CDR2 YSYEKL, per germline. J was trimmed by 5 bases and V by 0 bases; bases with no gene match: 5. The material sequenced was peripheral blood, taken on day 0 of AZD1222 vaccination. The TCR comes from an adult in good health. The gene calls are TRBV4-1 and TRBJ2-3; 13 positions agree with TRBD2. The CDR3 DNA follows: TGCGCCAGCAGCCAAGAGTATGGACTAGCGGGGGTAGATACGCAGTATTTT. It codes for CASSQEYGLAGVDTQYF.